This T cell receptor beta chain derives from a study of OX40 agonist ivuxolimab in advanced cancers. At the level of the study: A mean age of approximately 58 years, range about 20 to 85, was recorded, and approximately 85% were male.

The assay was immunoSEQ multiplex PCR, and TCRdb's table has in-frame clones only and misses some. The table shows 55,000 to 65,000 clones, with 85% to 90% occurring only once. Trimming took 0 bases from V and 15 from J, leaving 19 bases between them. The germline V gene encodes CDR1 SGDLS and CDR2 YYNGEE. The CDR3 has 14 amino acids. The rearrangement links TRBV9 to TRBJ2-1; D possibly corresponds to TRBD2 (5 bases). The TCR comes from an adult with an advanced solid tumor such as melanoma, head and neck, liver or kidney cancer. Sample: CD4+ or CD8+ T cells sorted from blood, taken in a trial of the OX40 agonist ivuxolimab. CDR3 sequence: CASSVAVLDGVLFF. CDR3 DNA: TGTGCCAGCAGCGTAGCGGTACTAGACGGTGTTTTGTTCTTC.